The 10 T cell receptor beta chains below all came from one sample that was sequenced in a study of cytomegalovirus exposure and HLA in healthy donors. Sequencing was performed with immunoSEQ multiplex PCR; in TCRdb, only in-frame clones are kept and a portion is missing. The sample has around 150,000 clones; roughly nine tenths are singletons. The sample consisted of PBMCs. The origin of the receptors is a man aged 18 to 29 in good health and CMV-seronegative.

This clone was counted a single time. CDR3 in DNA: TGTGCCAGCAGCTTCCGGACAGGGGCCGTGGGGGAGCAGTACTTC. Amino acids: CASSFRTGAVGEQYF. The chain employs TRBV11-2 and TRBJ2-7; 9 bases map to TRBD1. This CDR3 contains 15 residues. V shed 3 bases, J shed 7 bases, and the junction held 10 bases outside the gene matches. From germline, CDR1 is SGHAT and CDR2 FQNNGV.

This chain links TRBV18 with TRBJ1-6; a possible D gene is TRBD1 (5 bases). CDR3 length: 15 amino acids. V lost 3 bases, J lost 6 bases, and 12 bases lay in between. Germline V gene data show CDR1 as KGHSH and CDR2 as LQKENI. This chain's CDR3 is CASSPGGVTNSPLHF. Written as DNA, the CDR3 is TGTGCCAGCTCACCCGGGGGGGTAACTAATTCACCCCTCCACTTT.

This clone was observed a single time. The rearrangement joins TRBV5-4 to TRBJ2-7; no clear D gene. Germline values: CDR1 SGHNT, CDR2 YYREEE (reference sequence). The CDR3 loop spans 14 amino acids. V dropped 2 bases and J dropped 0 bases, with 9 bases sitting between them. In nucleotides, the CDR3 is TGTGCCAGCAGCTTCAATCCCAGCTCCTACGAGCAGTACTTC. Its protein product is CASSFNPSSYEQYF.

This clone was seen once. In nucleotides, the CDR3 is TGTGCCAGCAGCTTAAAACAGGCGAACACCGGGGAGCTGTTTTTT. Encoded protein: CASSLKQANTGELFF. The chain uses TRBV7-9 and TRBJ2-2, with D possibly matching TRBD1 (5 bases). Germline CDR1 and CDR2: SEHNR and FQNEAQ (reference sequence). The CDR3 consists of 15 residues. Between the trimmed V and J ends, which lost 2 bases and 0 bases, there was a span of 7 bases.

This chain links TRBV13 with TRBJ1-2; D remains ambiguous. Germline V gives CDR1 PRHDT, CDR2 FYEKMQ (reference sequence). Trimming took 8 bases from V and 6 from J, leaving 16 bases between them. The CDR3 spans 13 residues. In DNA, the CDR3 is TGTGCCAGCGGGGAAGCTCGGGGAGATGGCTACACCTTC. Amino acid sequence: CASGEARGDGYTF.

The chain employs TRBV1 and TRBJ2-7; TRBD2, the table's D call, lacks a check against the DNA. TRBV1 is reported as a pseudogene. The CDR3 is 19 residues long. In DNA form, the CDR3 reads TGCACCAGCAGCCAGGAACTAGCCCAGAGCCGCGGGGGTGTTTGCGAGCAGTACGTC. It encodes CTSSQELAQSRGGVCEQYV.

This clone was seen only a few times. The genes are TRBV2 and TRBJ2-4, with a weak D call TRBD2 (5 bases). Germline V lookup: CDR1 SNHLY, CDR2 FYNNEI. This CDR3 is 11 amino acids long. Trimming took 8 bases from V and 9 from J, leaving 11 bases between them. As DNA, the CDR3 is TGTGCCAGCTCAACTAGACTCATTCAGTACTTC. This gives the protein CASSTRLIQYF.

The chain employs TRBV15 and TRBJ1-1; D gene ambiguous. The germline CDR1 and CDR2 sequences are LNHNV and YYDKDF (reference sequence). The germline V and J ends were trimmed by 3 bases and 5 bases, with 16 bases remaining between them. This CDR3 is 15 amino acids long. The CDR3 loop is CATSSMDAGGTEAFF. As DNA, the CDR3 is TGTGCCACCAGCAGTATGGACGCGGGCGGGACTGAAGCTTTCTTT.

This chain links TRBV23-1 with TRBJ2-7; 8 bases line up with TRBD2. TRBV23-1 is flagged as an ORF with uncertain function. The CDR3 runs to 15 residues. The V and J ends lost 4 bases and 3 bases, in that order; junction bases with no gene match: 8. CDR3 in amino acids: CASSLGSGIYYEQYV. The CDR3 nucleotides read TGCGCCAGCAGTCTCGGTAGCGGGATTTACTACGAGCAGTACGTC.

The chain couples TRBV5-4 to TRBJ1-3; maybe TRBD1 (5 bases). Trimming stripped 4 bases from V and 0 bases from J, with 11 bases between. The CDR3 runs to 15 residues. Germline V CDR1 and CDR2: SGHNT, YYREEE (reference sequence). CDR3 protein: CASSTDSRSGNTIYF. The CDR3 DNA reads TGTGCCAGCAGCACCGACAGCCGCTCTGGAAACACCATATATTTT.